These 16 T cell receptor beta chains were sequenced from one sample in a study of beta chain features in type 1 diabetes. Since all of the isolated RNA was reverse transcribed, expressed TCRB transcripts were what got sequenced. The method was immunoSEQ multiplex PCR; TCRdb's version includes in-frame clones alone and lacks a portion of them. This table has 120,000 to 150,000 clones, 9.5% to 10% appearing once. Material for sequencing was central memory CD4+ T cells from blood. These receptors originate from a woman aged 40-49 years in good health.

The sample holds a few counts of this clone. The chain carries TRBV7-8 and TRBJ2-5; 7 positions match TRBD2. The CDR3 has 13 residues. The germline V gene has CDR1 SGHVS and CDR2 FQNEAQ. V was pared by 8 bases and J by 4 bases, with 7 bases of the junction left unmatched. The CDR3 region is CASSLGGPETQYF. CDR3 coding DNA: TGTGCCAGCTCTCTGGGAGGGCCAGAGACCCAGTACTTC. The full variable domain, completed using reference TRBV7-8 and TRBJ2-5, is GAGVSQSPRYKVAKRGQDVALRCDPISGHVSLFWYQQALGQGPEFLTYFQNEAQLDKSGLPSDRFFAERPEGSVSTLKIQRTQQEDSAVYLCASSLGGPETQYFGPGTRLLVL.

The rearrangement joins TRBV5-1 to TRBJ2-3; D possibly corresponds to TRBD2 (6 bases). Trimming left V 4 bases short and J 1 base short, with 10 bases between. The germline V gene encodes CDR1 SGHRS and CDR2 YFSETQ. The CDR3 is made up of 14 amino acids. This chain's CDR3 is CASSRDSRTDTQYF. CDR3 DNA sequence: TGCGCCAGCAGCCGGGACTCCCGCACAGATACGCAGTATTTT. Full variable domain (remainder filled in from reference TRBV5-1 and TRBJ2-3): KAGVTQTPRYLIKTRGQQVTLSCSPISGHRSVSWYQQTPGQGLQFLFEYFSETQRNKGNFPGRFSGRQFSNSRSEMNVSTLELGDSALYLCASSRDSRTDTQYFGPGTRLTVL.

V is TRBV19 and J is TRBJ2-2, with 7 nucleotides matching TRBD1. J lost 4 bases, V lost 2 bases, and 4 bases had no gene match. In germline, CDR1 is LNHDA, CDR2 SQIVND (reference sequence). This CDR3 region has 15 residues. The CDR3 spells CASSITTGATGELFF. The CDR3 nucleotides read TGTGCCAGTAGTATAACCACAGGGGCCACCGGGGAGCTGTTTTTT.

This clone was seen a handful of times. This rearrangement joins TRBV19 to TRBJ1-2; TRBD1 matches at 7 bases. This CDR3 spans 17 amino acids. Germline V gene sequence: CDR1 LNHDA, CDR2 SQIVND (reference sequence). The V gene end was trimmed by 0 bases and the J gene end by 7 bases; junction bases not matched to a gene: 14. As DNA, the CDR3 is TGTGCCAGTAGTATAGATCATGGGACAGCCGGTAGTCTTGGCTACACCTTC. This gives the protein CASSIDHGTAGSLGYTF.

The rearrangement uses TRBV7-2 and TRBJ2-1; D is unresolved. V lost 5 bases and J lost 3, with 17 bases in between. This CDR3 region has 16 residues. In germline, CDR1 is SGHTA, CDR2 FQGNSA. Here the CDR3 DNA reads TGTGCCAGCAGCCCTCGCGCGGCGTATGTCTACAATGAGCAGTTCTTC. Protein: CASSPRAAYVYNEQFF. Filled out from reference TRBV7-2 and TRBJ2-1, the complete variable domain reads GAGVSQSPSNKVTEKGKDVELRCDPISGHTALYWYRQSLGQGLEFLIYFQGNSAPDKSGLPSDRFSAERTGGSVSTLTIQRTQQEDSAVYLCASSPRAAYVYNEQFFGPGTRLTVL.

CDR3 in amino acids: CASTRGEAPNQPQHF. CDR3 bases: TGTGCCAGCACTCGCGGGGAGGCCCCCAATCAGCCCCAGCATTTT. The V call is TRBV2, the J call TRBJ1-5; D gene ambiguous. The ends were cut back, 7 bases at V and 3 bases at J, with 16 bases in the middle. This CDR3 has 15 residues. CDR1 and CDR2 from the germline V gene are SNHLY and FYNNEI.

This clone appeared a few times. The chain carries TRBV18 and TRBJ2-4; 10 bases are shared with TRBD1. Germline-derived CDR1 and CDR2 are KGHSH and LQKENI. The CDR3 extends over 16 amino acids. Trimming cost V 6 bases and J 8 bases; bases outside gene matches: 13. The CDR3, as DNA: TGTGCCAGCTCGAGAGGGGCCGGGACAGGGGAACACATTCAGTACTTC. It codes for CASSRGAGTGEHIQYF.

There are a few counts of this clone. V usage is TRBV15 and J usage is TRBJ2-1; weak D call: TRBD1 (6 bases). This CDR3 contains 17 residues. In germline, CDR1 is LNHNV, CDR2 YYDKDF (reference sequence). V was trimmed by 5 bases and J by 3 bases, leaving 20 bases between them. In DNA form, the CDR3 reads TGTGCCACCAGCGCGGACACAGGACAGTGGGGCTACAATGAGCAGTTCTTC. Protein product: CATSADTGQWGYNEQFF.

This clone showed up just a few times. The V gene is TRBV6-7, the J gene TRBJ2-2, with a weak D call TRBD1 (6 bases). TRBV6-7 qualifies as an ORF whose function is uncertain. Trimming stripped 0 bases from V and 3 bases from J, with 11 bases between. The CDR3 has 16 residues. DNA of the CDR3: TGTGCCAGCAGTTACTCGATCGCAGGGGACACCGGGGAGCTGTTTTTT. Protein product: CASSYSIAGDTGELFF.

This clone turned up a few times. Written as DNA, the CDR3 is TGTGCCAGCTCACCGGGGTTTGGTAAGGGGCTGAACTATGGCTACACCTTC. Translated, it gives CASSPGFGKGLNYGYTF. The rearrangement joins TRBV18 to TRBJ1-2; D possibly corresponds to TRBD1 (5 bases). CDR1 and CDR2 (germline): KGHSH, LQKENI. Between the trimmed V and J ends, which lost 3 bases and 2 bases, there was a span of 19 bases. This CDR3 comprises 17 residues. Variable domain in full (rest from reference TRBV18 and TRBJ1-2): NAGVMQNPRHLVRRRGQEARLRCSPMKGHSHVYWYRQLPEEGLKFMVYLQKENIIDESGMPKERFSAEFPKEGPSILRIQQVVRGDSAAYFCASSPGFGKGLNYGYTFGSGTRLTVV.

The CDR3 DNA reads as TGTGCCAGCACAGCCACAGGGAAGGGGAACACTGAAGCTTTCTTT. Amino acids: CASTATGKGNTEAFF. The rearrangement uses TRBV6-5 and TRBJ1-1; D is possibly TRBD1 (6 bases). The germline gives CDR1 MNHEY, CDR2 SVGAGI. The CDR3 has 15 amino acids. Between the trimmed V and J ends, which lost 7 bases and 1 base, there was a span of 16 bases.

This clone came up many times. The chain combines TRBV28 with TRBJ2-3; a weak D match, TRBD1 (6 bases). The V gene's germline CDR1 is MDHEN and CDR2 SYDVKM. Trimming took off 8 bases at V and 1 base at J, with 7 bases between the two ends. The CDR3 length is 12 residues. CDR3 coding DNA: TGTGCCAGCTCAGGGGGCACAGATACGCAGTATTTT. This sequence encodes CASSGGTDTQYF.

This clone was seen at least ten times. The chain employs TRBV10-3 and TRBJ1-1, with 8 bases identical to TRBD1. CDR3 size: 14 residues. The V and J ends lost 6 bases and 5 bases, in that order; junction bases with no gene match: 8. Germline V gene sequence: CDR1 ENHRY, CDR2 SYGVKD. The CDR3 DNA sequence: TGTGCCATCAGACAGGGGGGGACCGCGACTGAAGCTTTCTTT. Translation gives CAIRQGGTATEAFF.

The chain combines TRBV29-1 with TRBJ2-5, with TRBD2 as a possible D gene (6 bases). Trimming shortened V by 3 bases and J by 4 bases, and 12 bases separated the two germline ends. The CDR3 has 13 amino acids. Germline assignment: CDR1 SQVTM and CDR2 ANQGSEA. CDR3 sequence (DNA): TGCAGCGTTGAGAGGCAGGGAGGAGAGACCCAGTACTTC. Amino acid sequence: CSVERQGGETQYF.

The rearrangement joins TRBV6-6 to TRBJ2-2, with D possibly being TRBD1 (5 bases). The CDR3 totals 13 residues. Trimming cost V 9 bases and J 7 bases, with 15 bases left between them. The germline CDR1 and CDR2 sequences are MNHNY and SVGAGI (reference sequence). The CDR3 DNA reads as TGTGCCAGTAGACAGCGAAGGGACGGGGAGCTGTTTTTT. The encoded protein is CASRQRRDGELFF.

Only a few counts were recorded for this clone. The V call is TRBV10-3, the J call TRBJ2-3; 12 nucleotides align to TRBD2. CDR3 size: 14 residues. In germline, CDR1 is ENHRY, CDR2 SYGVKD. Losses at the gene ends were 11 bases for V and 5 bases for J; bases not matched to a gene: 8. The DNA for the CDR3 is TGTGCCGTTTCTAGCGGGGGGGCAGGAGATACGCAGTATTTT. Protein: CAVSSGGAGDTQYF.